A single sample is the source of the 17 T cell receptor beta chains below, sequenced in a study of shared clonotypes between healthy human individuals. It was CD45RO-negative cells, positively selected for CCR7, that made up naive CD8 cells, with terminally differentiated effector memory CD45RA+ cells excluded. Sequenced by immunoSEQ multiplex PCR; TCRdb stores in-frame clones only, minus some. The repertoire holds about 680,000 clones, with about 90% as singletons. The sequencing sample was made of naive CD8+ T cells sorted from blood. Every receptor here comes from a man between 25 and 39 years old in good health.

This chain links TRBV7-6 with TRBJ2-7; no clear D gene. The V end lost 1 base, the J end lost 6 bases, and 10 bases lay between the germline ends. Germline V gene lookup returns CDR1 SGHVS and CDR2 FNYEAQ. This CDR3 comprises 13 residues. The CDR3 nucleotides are TGTGCCAGCAGCTTAGTGGATAATCGCGAGCAGTACTTC. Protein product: CASSLVDNREQYF. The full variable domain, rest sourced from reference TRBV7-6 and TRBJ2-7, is GAGVSQSPRYKVTKRGQDVALRCDPISGHVSLYWYRQALGQGPEFLTYFNYEAQQDKSGLPNDRFSAERPEGSISTLTIQRTEQRDSAMYRCASSLVDNREQYFGPGTRLTVT.

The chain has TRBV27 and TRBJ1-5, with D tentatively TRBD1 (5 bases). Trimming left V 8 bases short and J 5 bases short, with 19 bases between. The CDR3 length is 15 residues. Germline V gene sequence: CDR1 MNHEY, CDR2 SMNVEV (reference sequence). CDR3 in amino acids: CASAAWGISDQPQHF. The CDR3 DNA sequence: TGTGCCAGCGCCGCCTGGGGGATAAGCGATCAGCCCCAGCATTTT.

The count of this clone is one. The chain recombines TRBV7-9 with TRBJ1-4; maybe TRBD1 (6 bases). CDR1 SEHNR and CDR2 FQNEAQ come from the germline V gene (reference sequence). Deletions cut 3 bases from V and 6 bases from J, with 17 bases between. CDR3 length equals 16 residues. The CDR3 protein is CASSFLVAGADEKLFF. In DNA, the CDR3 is TGTGCCAGCAGCTTTCTTGTGGCAGGGGCGGATGAAAAACTGTTTTTT.

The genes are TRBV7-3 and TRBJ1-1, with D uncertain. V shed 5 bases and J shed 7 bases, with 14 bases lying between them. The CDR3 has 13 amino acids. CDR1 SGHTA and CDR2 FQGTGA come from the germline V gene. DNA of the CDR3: TGTGCCAGCAGCCTTGACCTCTGGAGTGAAGCTTTCTTT. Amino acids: CASSLDLWSEAFF.

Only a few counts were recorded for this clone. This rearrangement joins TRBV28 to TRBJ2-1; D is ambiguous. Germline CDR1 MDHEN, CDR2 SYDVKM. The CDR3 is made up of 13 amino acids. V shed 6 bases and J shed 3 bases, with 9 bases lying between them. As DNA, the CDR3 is TGTGCCAGCAGCCCTACGGGCTACAATGAGCAGTTCTTC. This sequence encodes CASSPTGYNEQFF.

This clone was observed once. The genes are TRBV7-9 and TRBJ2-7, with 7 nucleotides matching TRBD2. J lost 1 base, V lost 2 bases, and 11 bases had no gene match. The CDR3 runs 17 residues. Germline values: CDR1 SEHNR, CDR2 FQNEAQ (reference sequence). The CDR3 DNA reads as TGTGCCAGCAGCTTATGGCTACACGGGAGGCCTTCCTACGAGCAGTACTTC. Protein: CASSLWLHGRPSYEQYF.

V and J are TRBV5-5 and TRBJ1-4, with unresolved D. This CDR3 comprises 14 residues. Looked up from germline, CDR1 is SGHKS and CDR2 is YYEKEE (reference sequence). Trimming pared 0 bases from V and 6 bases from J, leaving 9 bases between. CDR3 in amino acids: CASSLAAGDEKLFF. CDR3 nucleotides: TGTGCCAGCAGCTTGGCCGCGGGTGATGAAAAACTGTTTTTT.

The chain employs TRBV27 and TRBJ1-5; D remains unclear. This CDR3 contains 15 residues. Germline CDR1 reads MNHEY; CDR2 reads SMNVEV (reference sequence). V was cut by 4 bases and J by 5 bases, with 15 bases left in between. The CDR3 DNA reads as TGTGCCAGCAGTTCGGGCCAGACCGACTATCAGCCCCAGCATTTT. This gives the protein CASSSGQTDYQPQHF.

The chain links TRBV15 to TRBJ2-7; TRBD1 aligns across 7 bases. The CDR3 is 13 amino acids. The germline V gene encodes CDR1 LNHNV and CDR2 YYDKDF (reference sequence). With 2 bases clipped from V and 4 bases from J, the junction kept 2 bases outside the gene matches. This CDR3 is CATSRTGDYEQYF. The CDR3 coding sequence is TGTGCCACCAGCAGAACAGGGGATTACGAGCAGTACTTC.

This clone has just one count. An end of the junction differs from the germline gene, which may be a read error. CDR3 DNA: TGTGCCAGCAGCCAAGAATGGACAGGCTCCCACGAGCAGTACTTC. It is translated as CASSQEWTGSHEQYF. This chain links TRBV14 with TRBJ2-7; TRBD1 aligns across 7 bases. This CDR3 is 15 amino acids long. Germline CDR1 reads SGHDN; CDR2 reads FVKESK.

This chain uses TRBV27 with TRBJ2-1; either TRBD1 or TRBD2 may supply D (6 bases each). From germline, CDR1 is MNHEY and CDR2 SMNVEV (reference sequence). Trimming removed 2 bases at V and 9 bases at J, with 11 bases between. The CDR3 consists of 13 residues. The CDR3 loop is CASSLGGTIEQFF. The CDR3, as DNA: TGTGCCAGCAGTTTAGGGGGGACAATTGAGCAGTTCTTC.

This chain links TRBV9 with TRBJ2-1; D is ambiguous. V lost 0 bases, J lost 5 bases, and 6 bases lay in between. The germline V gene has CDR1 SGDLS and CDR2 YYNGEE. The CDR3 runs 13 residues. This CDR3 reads CASSVEDHNEQFF. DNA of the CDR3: TGTGCCAGCAGCGTAGAAGATCACAATGAGCAGTTCTTC.

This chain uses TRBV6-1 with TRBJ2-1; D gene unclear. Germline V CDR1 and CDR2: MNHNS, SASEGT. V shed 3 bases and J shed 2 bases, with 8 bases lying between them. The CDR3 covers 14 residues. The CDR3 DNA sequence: TGTGCCAGCAGTGAGGATGCTACCTACAATGAGCAGTTCTTC. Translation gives CASSEDATYNEQFF.

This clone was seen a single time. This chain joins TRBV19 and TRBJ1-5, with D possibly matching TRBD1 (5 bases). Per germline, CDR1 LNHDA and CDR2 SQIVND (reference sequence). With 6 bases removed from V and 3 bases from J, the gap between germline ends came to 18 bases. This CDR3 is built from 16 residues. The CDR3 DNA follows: TGTGCCAGTAGCGCGCTCCGGGACGGAGCCAATCAGCCCCAGCATTTT. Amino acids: CASSALRDGANQPQHF.

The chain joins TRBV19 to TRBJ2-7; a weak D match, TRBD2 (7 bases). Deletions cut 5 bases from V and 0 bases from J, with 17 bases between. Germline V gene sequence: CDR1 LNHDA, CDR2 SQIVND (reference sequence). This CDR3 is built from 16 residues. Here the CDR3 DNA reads TGTGCCAGTAGTTCCGCGGGGGCTGGCAGCTCCTACGAGCAGTACTTC. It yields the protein CASSSAGAGSSYEQYF.

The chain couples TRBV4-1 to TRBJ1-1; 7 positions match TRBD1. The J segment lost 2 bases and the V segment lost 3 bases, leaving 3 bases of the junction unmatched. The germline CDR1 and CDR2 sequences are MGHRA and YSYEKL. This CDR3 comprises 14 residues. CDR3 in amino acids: CASSHGQENTEAFF. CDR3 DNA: TGCGCCAGCAGCCACGGACAGGAAAACACTGAAGCTTTCTTT.

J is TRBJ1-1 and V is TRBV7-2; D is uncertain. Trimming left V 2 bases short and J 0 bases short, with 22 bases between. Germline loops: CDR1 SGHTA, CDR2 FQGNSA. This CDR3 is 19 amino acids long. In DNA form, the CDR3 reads TGTGCCAGCAGCTTAAGGCACCACGAGATTACTGGGATGAACACTGAAGCTTTCTTT. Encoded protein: CASSLRHHEITGMNTEAFF.